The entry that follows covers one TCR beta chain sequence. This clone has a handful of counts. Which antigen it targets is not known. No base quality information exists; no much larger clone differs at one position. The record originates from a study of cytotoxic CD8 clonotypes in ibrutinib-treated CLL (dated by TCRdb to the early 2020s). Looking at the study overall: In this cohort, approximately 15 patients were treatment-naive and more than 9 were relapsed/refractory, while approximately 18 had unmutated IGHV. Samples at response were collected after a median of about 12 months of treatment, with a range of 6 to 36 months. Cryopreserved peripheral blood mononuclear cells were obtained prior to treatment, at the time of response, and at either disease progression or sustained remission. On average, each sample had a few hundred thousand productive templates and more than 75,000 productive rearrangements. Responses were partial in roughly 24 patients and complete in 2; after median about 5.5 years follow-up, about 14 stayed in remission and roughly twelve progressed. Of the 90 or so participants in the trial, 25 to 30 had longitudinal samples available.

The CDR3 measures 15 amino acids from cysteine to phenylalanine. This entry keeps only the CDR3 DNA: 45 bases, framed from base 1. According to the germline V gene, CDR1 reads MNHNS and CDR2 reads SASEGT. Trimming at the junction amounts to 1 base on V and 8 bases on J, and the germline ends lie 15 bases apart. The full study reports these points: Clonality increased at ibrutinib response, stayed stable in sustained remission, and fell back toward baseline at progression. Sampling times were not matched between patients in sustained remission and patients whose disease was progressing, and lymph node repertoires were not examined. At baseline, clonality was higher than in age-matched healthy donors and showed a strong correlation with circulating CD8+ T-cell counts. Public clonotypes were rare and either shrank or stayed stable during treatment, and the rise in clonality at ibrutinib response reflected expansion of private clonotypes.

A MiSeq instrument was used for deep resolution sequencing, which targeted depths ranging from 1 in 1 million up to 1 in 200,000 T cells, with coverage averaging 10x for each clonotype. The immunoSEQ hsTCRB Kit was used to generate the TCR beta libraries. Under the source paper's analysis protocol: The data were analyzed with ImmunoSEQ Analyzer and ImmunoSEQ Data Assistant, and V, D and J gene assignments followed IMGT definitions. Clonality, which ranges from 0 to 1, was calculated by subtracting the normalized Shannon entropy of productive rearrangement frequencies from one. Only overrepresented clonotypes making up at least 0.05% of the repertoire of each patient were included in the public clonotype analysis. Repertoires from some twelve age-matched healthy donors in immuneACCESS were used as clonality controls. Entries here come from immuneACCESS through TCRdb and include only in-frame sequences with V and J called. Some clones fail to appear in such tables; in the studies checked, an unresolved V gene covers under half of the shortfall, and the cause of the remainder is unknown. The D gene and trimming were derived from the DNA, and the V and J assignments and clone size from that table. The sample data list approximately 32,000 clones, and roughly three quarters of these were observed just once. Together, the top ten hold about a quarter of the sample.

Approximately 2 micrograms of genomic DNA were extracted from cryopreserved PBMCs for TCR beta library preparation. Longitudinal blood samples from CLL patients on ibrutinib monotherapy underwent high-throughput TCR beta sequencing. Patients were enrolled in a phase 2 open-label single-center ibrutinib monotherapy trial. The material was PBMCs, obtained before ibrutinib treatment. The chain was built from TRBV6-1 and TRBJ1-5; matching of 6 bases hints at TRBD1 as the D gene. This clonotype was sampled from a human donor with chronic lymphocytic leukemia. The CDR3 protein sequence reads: CASSEGTAGIEPQHF. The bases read TGTGCCAGCAGTGAAGGGACAGCGGGTATTGAGCCCCAGCATTTT.